Below are 17 T cell receptor beta chains sequenced from a single sample in a study of patients and donors after allogeneic stem cell transplantation. TCRdb fed the RT-PCR reads into MiXCR, producing one record per CDR3 protein. The data hold 920,000 or so distinct CDR3 sequences, with about a sixth observed a single time. Sample: blood, either unsorted or a sorted T cell fraction (not recorded which). These receptors were obtained from a human donor who was either an allogeneic HSCT recipient or a stem cell or donor lymphocyte infusion donor (not recorded which). It is not recorded whose cells these are; they may come from a transplant donor.

This clonotype showed up just a few times. CDR3 DNA sequence: TGCGCCAGCAGCAACCCAATTGGTAGCTGGGAGCTGTTTTTT. Protein sequence: CASSNPIGSWELFF. The V and J genes are TRBV5-1 and TRBJ2-2; D uncertain. This CDR3 is 14 amino acids long. V lost 4 bases, J lost 9 bases, and 16 bases lay in between. In germline, CDR1 is SGHRS, CDR2 YFSETQ.

There are a few counts of this clonotype. This sequence joins TRBV9 and TRBJ2-2; 9 nucleotides line up with TRBD1. With V trimmed by 3 bases and J by 4 bases, 10 bases remained unmatched. The CDR3 extends over 17 amino acids. Germline lookup yields CDR1 SGDLS and CDR2 YYNGEE. The CDR3 bases are TGTGCCAGCAGCGAGAGGGAGGGACAGGGTGTCACCGGGGAGCTGTTTTTT. Translated: CASSEREGQGVTGELFF.

The rearrangement joins TRBV11-2 to TRBJ2-5; D is perhaps TRBD1 or TRBD2 (5 bases each). The CDR3 is 15 amino acids. Trimming pared 8 bases from V and 3 bases from J, leaving 19 bases between. The germline V gene encodes CDR1 SGHAT and CDR2 FQNNGV. CDR3 sequence (DNA): TGTGCCAGCGGATCCGGGACCGAGCTAAAAGAGACCCAGTACTTC. This gives the protein CASGSGTELKETQYF.

This clonotype was seen more than once but under ten times. The V and J genes are TRBV20-1 and TRBJ2-5, with D uncertain. CDR3 length: 14 amino acids. Germline-derived CDR1 and CDR2 are DFQATT and SNEGSKA (reference sequence). V was pared by 0 bases and J by 4 bases, with 12 bases between. In nucleotides, the CDR3 is TGCAGTGCTAGAGATTGGGAAGGTGGAGAGACCCAGTACTTC. It codes for CSARDWEGGETQYF.

CDR3 protein: CASRAGQIGNTIYF. The CDR3 DNA is TGTGCCAGCAGGGCGGGACAGATAGGAAACACCATATATTTT. J is TRBJ1-3 and V is TRBV2; TRBD1 matches 7 bases. Unmatched junction bases numbered 6, after V lost 6 bases and J lost 4 bases. CDR3 length: 14 residues. CDR1 and CDR2 (germline): SNHLY, FYNNEI. The whole variable domain, filled in from reference TRBV2 and TRBJ1-3, reads EPEVTQTPSHQVTQMGQEVILRCVPISNHLYFYWYRQILGQKVEFLVSFYNNEISEKSEIFDDQFSVERPDGSNFTLKIRSTKLEDSAMYFCASRAGQIGNTIYFGEGSWLTVV.

This clonotype was detected a few times. This sequence joins TRBV27 and TRBJ2-1, with TRBD2 matching over 12 bases. With 7 bases clipped from V and 6 bases from J, the junction kept 4 bases outside the gene matches. The CDR3 is 14 amino acids. From germline, CDR1 is MNHEY and CDR2 SMNVEV (reference sequence). In DNA, the CDR3 is TGTGCCAGCAACACACTAGCGGGGGGCAATGAGCAGTTCTTC. It codes for CASNTLAGGNEQFF.

This clonotype was seen at least ten times. The chain is built from TRBV12-3 or TRBV12-4 and TRBJ1-3, with D possibly being TRBD1 (6 bases). Trimming stripped 3 bases from V and 4 bases from J, with 22 bases between. This CDR3 comprises 18 residues. CDR3 amino acids: CASSFRLGASGIGNTIYF. CDR3 coding DNA: TGTGCCAGCAGTTTTCGCCTGGGGGCTAGTGGAATCGGAAACACCATATATTTT.

This clonotype was counted only a few times. The V and J genes are TRBV24-1 and TRBJ2-4; possible D gene TRBD2, 6 bases. V gave up 4 bases and J gave up 2 bases, with 11 bases separating them. This CDR3 is built from 15 residues. Germline V CDR1 and CDR2: KGHDR, SFDVKD. The CDR3 DNA is TGTGCCACCAGTGAAACGGGAGCTACCAAAAACATTCAGTACTTC. Its protein is CATSETGATKNIQYF.

The chain joins TRBV5-6 to TRBJ2-3, with a tentative D call TRBD2 (5 bases). The CDR3 has 15 residues. Deletions cut 0 bases from V and 0 bases from J, with 8 bases between. CDR1 and CDR2 from the germline V gene are SGHDT and YYEEEE. CDR3 nucleotides: TGTGCCAGCAGCTTGGCCCAGCGGAGCACAGATACGCAGTATTTT. Its translation: CASSLAQRSTDTQYF. Together with reference TRBV5-6 and TRBJ2-3, the CDR3 gives the full variable domain: DAGVTQSPTHLIKTRGQQVTLRCSPKSGHDTVSWYQQALGQGPQFIFQYYEEEERQRGNFPDRFSGHQFPNYSSELNVNALLLGDSALYLCASSLAQRSTDTQYFGPGTRLTVL.

The chain joins TRBV7-9 to TRBJ1-1; no reliable D call. The germline CDR1 and CDR2 sequences are SEHNR and FQNEAQ (reference sequence). The ends were cut back, 1 base at V and 12 bases at J, with 12 bases in the middle. This CDR3 comprises 12 residues. The CDR3 loop reads CASSLGEKSPFF. CDR3 in DNA: TGTGCCAGCAGCTTAGGGGAGAAATCCCCTTTCTTT.

This clonotype showed up just a few times. The chain joins TRBV24-1 to TRBJ2-3; 10 bases are a match to TRBD2. This CDR3 comprises 15 residues. V lost 5 bases, J lost 0 bases, and 1 base stayed unmatched. CDR1 is KGHDR, CDR2 SFDVKD, per germline. CDR3 region: CATSGAGGSTDTQYF. CDR3 in DNA: TGTGCCACCAGTGGAGCGGGAGGGAGCACAGATACGCAGTATTTT.

This clonotype was seen only a few times. The rearrangement uses TRBV5-1 and TRBJ2-3, with a possible D match to TRBD1 (6 bases). The CDR3 consists of 16 residues. Germline V lookup: CDR1 SGHRS, CDR2 YFSETQ. The ends were cut back, 0 bases at V and 0 bases at J, with 11 bases in the middle. In DNA form, the CDR3 reads TGCGCCAGCAGCTTGGCCAGGGGATCTAGCACAGATACGCAGTATTTT. Translation: CASSLARGSSTDTQYF.

The J gene is TRBJ1-2, the V gene TRBV19; D may be TRBD1 (6 bases). There are 13 residues in the CDR3. Germline V CDR1 and CDR2: LNHDA, SQIVND (reference sequence). The germline V and J ends were trimmed by 6 bases and 8 bases, with 16 bases remaining between them. The chain's CDR3 is CASSRDTSMGYTF. Here the CDR3 DNA reads TGTGCCAGTAGCCGGGACACGTCCATGGGCTACACCTTC.

This chain uses TRBV2 with TRBJ1-5, with no clear D. Germline lookup yields CDR1 SNHLY and CDR2 FYNNEI. The CDR3 covers 14 residues. The germline V and J ends were trimmed by 0 bases and 3 bases, with 6 bases remaining between them. CDR3 loop: CASSEARPNQPQHF. CDR3 bases: TGTGCCAGCAGTGAAGCGCGCCCCAATCAGCCCCAGCATTTT.

The rearrangement joins TRBV3-1 to TRBJ1-1; no firm D call. Germline V gives CDR1 LGHDT, CDR2 YNNKEL (reference sequence). V lost 3 bases and J lost 1, with 9 bases in between. CDR3 length equals 14 residues. CDR3 sequence (DNA): TGTGCCAGCAGCCACAGTGGACCGAACACTGAAGCTTTCTTT. This gives the protein CASSHSGPNTEAFF.

The J gene is TRBJ1-1, the V gene TRBV6-5; TRBD1 is a possible D gene (6 bases). CDR3 size: 16 residues. The germline gives CDR1 MNHEY, CDR2 SVGAGI. V lost 3 bases and J lost 1, with 15 bases in between. The CDR3 DNA reads TGTGCCAGCAGTTATCGGACAGTCCGCCAGAACACTGAAGCTTTCTTT. Translating gives CASSYRTVRQNTEAFF.

This clonotype has a count of ten or more. The chain links TRBV29-1 to TRBJ1-1, with D tentatively TRBD1 (6 bases). CDR1 is SQVTM, CDR2 ANQGSEA, per germline. CDR3 length: 11 residues. CDR3 coding DNA: TGCAGGGCCAGGGGAAGGACTGAAGCTTTCTTT. Its protein product is CRARGRTEAFF.